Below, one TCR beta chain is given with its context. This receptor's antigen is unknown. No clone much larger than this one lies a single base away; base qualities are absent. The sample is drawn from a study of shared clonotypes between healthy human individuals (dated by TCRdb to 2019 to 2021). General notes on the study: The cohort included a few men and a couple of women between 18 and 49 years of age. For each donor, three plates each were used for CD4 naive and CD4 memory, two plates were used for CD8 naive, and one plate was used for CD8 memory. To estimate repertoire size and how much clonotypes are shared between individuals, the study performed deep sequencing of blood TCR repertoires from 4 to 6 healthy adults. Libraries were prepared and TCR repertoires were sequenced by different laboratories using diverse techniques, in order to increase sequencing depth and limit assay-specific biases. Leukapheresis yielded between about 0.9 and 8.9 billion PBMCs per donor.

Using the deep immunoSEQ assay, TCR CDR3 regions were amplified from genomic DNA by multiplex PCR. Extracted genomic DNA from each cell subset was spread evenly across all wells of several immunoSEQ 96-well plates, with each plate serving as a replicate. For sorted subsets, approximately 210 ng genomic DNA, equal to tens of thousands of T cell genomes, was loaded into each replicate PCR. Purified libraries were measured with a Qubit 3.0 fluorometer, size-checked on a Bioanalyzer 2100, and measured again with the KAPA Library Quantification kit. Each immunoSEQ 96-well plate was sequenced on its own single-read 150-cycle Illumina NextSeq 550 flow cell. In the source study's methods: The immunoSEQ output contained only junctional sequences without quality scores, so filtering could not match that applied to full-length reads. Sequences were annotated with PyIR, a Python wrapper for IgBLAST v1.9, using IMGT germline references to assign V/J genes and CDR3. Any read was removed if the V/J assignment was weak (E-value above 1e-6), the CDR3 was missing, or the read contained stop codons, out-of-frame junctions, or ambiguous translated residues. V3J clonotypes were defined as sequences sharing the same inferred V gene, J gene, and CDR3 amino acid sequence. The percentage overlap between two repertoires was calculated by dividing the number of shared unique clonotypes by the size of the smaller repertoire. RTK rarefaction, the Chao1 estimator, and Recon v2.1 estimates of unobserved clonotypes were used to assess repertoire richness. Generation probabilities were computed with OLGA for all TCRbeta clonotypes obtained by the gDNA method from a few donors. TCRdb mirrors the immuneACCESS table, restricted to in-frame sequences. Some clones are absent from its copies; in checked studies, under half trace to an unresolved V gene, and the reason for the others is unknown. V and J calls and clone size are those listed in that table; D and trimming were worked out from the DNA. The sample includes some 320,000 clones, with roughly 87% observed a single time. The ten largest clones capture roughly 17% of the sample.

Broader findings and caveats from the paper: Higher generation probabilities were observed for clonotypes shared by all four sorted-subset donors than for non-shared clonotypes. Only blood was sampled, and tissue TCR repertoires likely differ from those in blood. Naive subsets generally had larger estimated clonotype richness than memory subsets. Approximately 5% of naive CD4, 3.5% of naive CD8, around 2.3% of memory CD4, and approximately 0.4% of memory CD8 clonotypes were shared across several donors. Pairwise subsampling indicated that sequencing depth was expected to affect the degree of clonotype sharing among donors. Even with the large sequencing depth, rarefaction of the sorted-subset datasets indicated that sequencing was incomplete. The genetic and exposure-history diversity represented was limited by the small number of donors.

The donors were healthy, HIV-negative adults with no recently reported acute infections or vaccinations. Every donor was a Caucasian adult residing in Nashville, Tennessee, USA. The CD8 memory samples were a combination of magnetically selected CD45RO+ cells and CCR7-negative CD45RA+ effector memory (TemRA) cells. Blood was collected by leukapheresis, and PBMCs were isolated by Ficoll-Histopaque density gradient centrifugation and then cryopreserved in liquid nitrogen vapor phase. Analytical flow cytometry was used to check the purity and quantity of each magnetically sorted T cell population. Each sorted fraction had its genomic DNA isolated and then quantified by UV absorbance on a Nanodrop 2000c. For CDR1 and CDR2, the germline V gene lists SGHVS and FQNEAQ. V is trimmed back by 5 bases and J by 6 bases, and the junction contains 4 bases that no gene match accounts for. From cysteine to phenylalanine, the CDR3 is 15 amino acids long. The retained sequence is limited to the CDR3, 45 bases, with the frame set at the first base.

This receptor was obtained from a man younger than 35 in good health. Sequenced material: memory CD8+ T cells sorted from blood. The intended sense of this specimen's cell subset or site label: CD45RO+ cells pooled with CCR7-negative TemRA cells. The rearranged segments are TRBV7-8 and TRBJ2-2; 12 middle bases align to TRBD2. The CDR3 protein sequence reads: CASSPLAGGPGELFF. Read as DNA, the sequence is TGTGCCAGCAGCCCACTAGCGGGAGGTCCCGGGGAGCTGTTTTTT.